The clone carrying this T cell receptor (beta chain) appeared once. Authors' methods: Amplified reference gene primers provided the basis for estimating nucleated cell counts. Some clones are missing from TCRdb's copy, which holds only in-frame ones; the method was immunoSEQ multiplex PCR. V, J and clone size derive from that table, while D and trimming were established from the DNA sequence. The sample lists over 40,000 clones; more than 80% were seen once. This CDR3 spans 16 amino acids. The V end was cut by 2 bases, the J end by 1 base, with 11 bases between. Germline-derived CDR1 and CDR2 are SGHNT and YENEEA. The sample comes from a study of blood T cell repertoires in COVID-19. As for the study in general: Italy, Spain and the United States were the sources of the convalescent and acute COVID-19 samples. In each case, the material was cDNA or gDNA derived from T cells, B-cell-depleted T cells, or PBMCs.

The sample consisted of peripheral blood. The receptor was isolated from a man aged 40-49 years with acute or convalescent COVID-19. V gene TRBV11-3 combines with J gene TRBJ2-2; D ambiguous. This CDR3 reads CASSLQFAENTGELFF. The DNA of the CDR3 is TGTGCCAGCAGCTTACAATTTGCGGAGAACACCGGGGAGCTGTTTTTT.